This passage covers 12 T cell receptor beta chains from one sample sequenced in a study of CD8 T cells in ankylosing spondylitis. TCRdb re-called the 5' RACE reads through MiXCR, storing one row per CDR3 protein. Counted here are about 840,000 distinct CDR3 sequences, about 10% occurring once; the ten biggest clones make up less than 0.65%. Antigens for these TCRs are unknown. Notes on the study in general: Typical of ankylosing spondylitis blood, it appeared, was a TCR beta motif of several highly homologous variants.

Sequencing was done on a sample of blood, either unsorted or a sorted T cell fraction (not recorded which). Source of these receptors: a male donor with ankylosing spondylitis.

The J gene is TRBJ1-2, the V gene TRBV7-2; 12 nucleotides line up with TRBD1. Germline V gene sequence: CDR1 SGHTA, CDR2 FQGNSA. V was clipped by 2 bases and J by 2 bases; unmatched bases: 3. CDR3 length: 16 amino acids. CDR3 region: CASSLKGQGANYGYTF. DNA of the CDR3: TGTGCCAGCAGCTTAAAGGGACAGGGGGCAAACTATGGCTACACCTTC.

The chain couples TRBV11-2 to TRBJ2-6; 9 nucleotides match TRBD1. The CDR3 contains 18 residues. Germline-derived CDR1 and CDR2 are SGHAT and FQNNGV. V trimming: 5 bases; J trimming: 2 bases; junction bases outside the gene matches: 10. CDR3 amino acids: CASSLPRNRGPGANVLTF. The CDR3 DNA follows: TGTGCCAGCAGCCTGCCCCGGAACAGGGGGCCTGGGGCCAACGTCCTGACTTTC. Full variable domain (missing parts from reference TRBV11-2 and TRBJ2-6): EAGVAQSPRYKIIEKRQSVAFWCNPISGHATLYWYQQILGQGPKLLIQFQNNGVVDDSQLPKDRFSAERLKGVDSTLKIQPAKLEDSAVYLCASSLPRNRGPGANVLTFGAGSRLTVL.

The chain combines TRBV5-1 with TRBJ2-2, with 7 bases aligning to TRBD1. Germline CDR1 reads SGHRS; CDR2 reads YFSETQ. The CDR3 runs 15 residues. Trimming cost V 4 bases and J 0 bases; bases outside gene matches: 3. The CDR3 region is CASSHGTANTGELFF. The DNA of the CDR3 is TGCGCCAGCAGCCACGGGACAGCGAACACCGGGGAGCTGTTTTTT. Variable domain in full (rest from reference TRBV5-1 and TRBJ2-2): KAGVTQTPRYLIKTRGQQVTLSCSPISGHRSVSWYQQTPGQGLQFLFEYFSETQRNKGNFPGRFSGRQFSNSRSEMNVSTLELGDSALYLCASSHGTANTGELFFGEGSRLTVL.

V usage is TRBV20-1 and J usage is TRBJ1-1, with TRBD1 matching 11 bases. Germline V lookup: CDR1 DFQATT, CDR2 SNEGSKA (reference sequence). Losses at the gene ends were 3 bases for V and 5 bases for J; bases not matched to a gene: 5. This CDR3 contains 14 residues. CDR3 coding DNA: TGCAGTGCTAGCCGGACAGGGGGCAGAACTGAAGCTTTCTTT. Protein: CSASRTGGRTEAFF.

The CDR3 coding sequence is TGTGCCAGAAGCCTGACGGCGGCATCACTGAACTATGGCTACACCTTC. This codes for CARSLTAASLNYGYTF. V usage is TRBV5-3 and J usage is TRBJ1-2; D gene unclear. TRBV5-3 is known as an ORF, though its function is uncertain. The CDR3 consists of 16 residues. V dropped 4 bases and J dropped 2 bases, with 18 bases sitting between them.

This clonotype has ten or more counts. The V and J genes are TRBV20-1 and TRBJ2-5, with D maybe TRBD1 (6 bases). The V gene lost 6 bases and the J gene lost 7 bases, with 12 bases spanning the gap. Per germline, CDR1 DFQATT and CDR2 SNEGSKA (reference sequence). The length of the CDR3 is 11 residues. The CDR3 reads CSAVTGWTQYF. As DNA, the CDR3 is TGCAGTGCCGTCACAGGGTGGACCCAGTACTTC.

This clonotype appeared a few times. J is TRBJ2-7 and V is TRBV6-1, with 10 bases lining up with TRBD1. The CDR3 covers 15 residues. Germline-derived CDR1 and CDR2 are MNHNS and SASEGT. V lost 6 bases, J lost 7 bases, and 12 bases stayed unmatched. CDR3 nucleotide sequence: TGTGCCAGCAGCCCGGGACAGGGGAACCGGAGGGAGCAGTACTTC. This codes for CASSPGQGNRREQYF.

The V call is TRBV28, the J call TRBJ1-1; D gene unclear. Germline CDR1 MDHEN, CDR2 SYDVKM. The CDR3 totals 12 residues. The V gene lost 5 bases and the J gene lost 10 bases, with 14 bases spanning the gap. In DNA form, the CDR3 reads TGTGCCAGCAGTCAGACCCCATTGAGAGCTTTCTTT. Encoded protein: CASSQTPLRAFF.

This chain connects TRBV10-3 to TRBJ2-2; the D gene is possibly TRBD2 (6 bases). CDR3 size: 17 residues. Trimming left V 0 bases short and J 1 base short, with 12 bases between. Germline values: CDR1 ENHRY, CDR2 SYGVKD. The CDR3 sequence: CAISESKGSGNTGELFF. The CDR3 DNA follows: TGTGCCATCAGTGAGTCGAAAGGTAGCGGGAACACCGGGGAGCTGTTTTTT.

This chain links TRBV11-2 with TRBJ1-1, with TRBD1 identical over 9 bases. The junction had 17 bases not matched to a gene; V was cut back by 5 bases and J by 4 bases. The CDR3 consists of 18 residues. Per the germline V gene, CDR1 is SGHAT and CDR2 is FQNNGV. The CDR3 DNA is TGTGCCAGCAGCCCCAGACTAATAACACAGGGGGCGGGCACTGAAGCTTTCTTT. Encoded protein: CASSPRLITQGAGTEAFF. The entire variable domain, with the rest obtained from reference TRBV11-2 and TRBJ1-1, is as follows: EAGVAQSPRYKIIEKRQSVAFWCNPISGHATLYWYQQILGQGPKLLIQFQNNGVVDDSQLPKDRFSAERLKGVDSTLKIQPAKLEDSAVYLCASSPRLITQGAGTEAFFGQGTRLTVV.

This clonotype was detected ten times or more. The V gene is TRBV29-1, the J gene TRBJ2-1; 9 bases align to TRBD2. CDR1 and CDR2 (germline): SQVTM, ANQGSEA. The CDR3 sequence is 15 residues long. V was pared by 3 bases and J by 8 bases, with 11 bases of the junction left unmatched. CDR3 coding DNA: TGCAGCGTTGATCCCCCGTTAGCGGGAGTGCATGAGCAGTTCTTC. It codes for CSVDPPLAGVHEQFF.

This clonotype was counted at least ten times. The chain recombines TRBV29-1 with TRBJ1-1; D gene ambiguous. CDR3 length: 10 residues. Germline V CDR1 and CDR2: SQVTM, ANQGSEA. V shed 7 bases and J shed 3 bases, with 6 bases lying between them. CDR3 sequence: CSAKDTEAFF. The DNA for the CDR3 is TGCAGCGCCAAGGACACTGAAGCTTTCTTT.